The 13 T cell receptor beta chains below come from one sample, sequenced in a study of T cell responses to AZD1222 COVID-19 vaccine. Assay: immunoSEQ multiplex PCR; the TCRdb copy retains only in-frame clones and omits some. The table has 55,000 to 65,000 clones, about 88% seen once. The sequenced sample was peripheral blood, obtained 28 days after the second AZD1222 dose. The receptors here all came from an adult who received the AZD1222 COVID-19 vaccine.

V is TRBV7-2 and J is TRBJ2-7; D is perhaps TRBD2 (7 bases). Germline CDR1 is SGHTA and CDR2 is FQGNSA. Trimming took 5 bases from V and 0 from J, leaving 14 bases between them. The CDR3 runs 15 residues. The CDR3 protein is CASSLRGGVSYEQYF. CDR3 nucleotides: TGTGCCAGCAGCCTTCGAGGGGGGGTCTCCTACGAGCAGTACTTC. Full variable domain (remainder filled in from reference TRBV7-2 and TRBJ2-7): GAGVSQSPSNKVTEKGKDVELRCDPISGHTALYWYRQSLGQGLEFLIYFQGNSAPDKSGLPSDRFSAERTGGSVSTLTIQRTQQEDSAVYLCASSLRGGVSYEQYFGPGTRLTVT.

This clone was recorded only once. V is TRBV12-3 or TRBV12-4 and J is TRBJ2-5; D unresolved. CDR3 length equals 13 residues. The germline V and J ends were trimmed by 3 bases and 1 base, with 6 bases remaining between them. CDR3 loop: CASSFAGQETQYF. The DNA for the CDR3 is TGTGCCAGCAGTTTTGCAGGCCAAGAGACCCAGTACTTC.

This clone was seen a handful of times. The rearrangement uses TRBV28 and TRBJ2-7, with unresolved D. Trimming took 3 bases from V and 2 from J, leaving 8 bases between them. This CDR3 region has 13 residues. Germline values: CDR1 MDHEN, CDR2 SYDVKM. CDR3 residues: CASSFTHPYEQYF. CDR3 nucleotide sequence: TGTGCCAGCAGTTTCACCCATCCCTACGAGCAGTACTTC.

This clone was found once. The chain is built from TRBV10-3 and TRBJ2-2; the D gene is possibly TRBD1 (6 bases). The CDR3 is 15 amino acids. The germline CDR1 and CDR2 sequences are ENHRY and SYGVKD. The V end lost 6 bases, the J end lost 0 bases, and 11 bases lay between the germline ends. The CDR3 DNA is TGTGCCATCAGCTCCGACAGGACGAACACCGGGGAGCTGTTTTTT. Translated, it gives CAISSDRTNTGELFF.

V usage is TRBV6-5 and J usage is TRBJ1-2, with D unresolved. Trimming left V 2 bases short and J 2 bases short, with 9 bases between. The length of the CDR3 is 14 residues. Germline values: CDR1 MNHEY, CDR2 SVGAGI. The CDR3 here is CASSYGEENYGYTF. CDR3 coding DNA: TGTGCCAGCAGTTACGGTGAGGAGAACTATGGCTACACCTTC.

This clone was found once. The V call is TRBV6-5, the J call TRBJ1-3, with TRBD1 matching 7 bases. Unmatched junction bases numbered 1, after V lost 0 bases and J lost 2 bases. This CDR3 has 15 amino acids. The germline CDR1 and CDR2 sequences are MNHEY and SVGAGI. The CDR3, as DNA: TGTGCCAGCAGTTACTCCGGGACAGCTGGAAACACCATATATTTT. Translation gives CASSYSGTAGNTIYF.

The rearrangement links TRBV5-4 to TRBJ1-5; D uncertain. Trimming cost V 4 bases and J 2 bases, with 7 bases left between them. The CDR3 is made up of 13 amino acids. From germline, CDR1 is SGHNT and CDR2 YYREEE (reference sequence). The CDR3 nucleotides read TGTGCCAGCAGCATATTTGGCAATCAGCCCCAGCATTTT. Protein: CASSIFGNQPQHF.

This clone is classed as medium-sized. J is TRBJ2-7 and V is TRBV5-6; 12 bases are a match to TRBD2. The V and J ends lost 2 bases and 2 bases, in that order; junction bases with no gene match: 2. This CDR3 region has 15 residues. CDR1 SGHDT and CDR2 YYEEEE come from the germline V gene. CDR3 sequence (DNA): TGTGCCAGCAGCTTCCTAGCGGGAGGGGCCTACGAGCAGTACTTC. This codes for CASSFLAGGAYEQYF. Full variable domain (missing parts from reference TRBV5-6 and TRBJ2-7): DAGVTQSPTHLIKTRGQQVTLRCSPKSGHDTVSWYQQALGQGPQFIFQYYEEEERQRGNFPDRFSGHQFPNYSSELNVNALLLGDSALYLCASSFLAGGAYEQYFGPGTRLTVT.

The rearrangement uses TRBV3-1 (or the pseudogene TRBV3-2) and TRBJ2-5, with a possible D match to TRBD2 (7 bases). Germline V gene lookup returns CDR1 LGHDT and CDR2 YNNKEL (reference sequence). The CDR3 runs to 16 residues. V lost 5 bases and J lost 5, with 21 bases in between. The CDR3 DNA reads TGTGCCAGCAGCTTGGGGGCCTCGACTAGCATGGAGACCCAGTACTTC. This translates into CASSLGASTSMETQYF.

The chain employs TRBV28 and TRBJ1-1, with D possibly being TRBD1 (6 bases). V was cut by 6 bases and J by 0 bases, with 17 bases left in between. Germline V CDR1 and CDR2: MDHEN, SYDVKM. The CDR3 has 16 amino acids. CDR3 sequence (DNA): TGTGCCAGCAGCCCCCCCGGGGGCAGTATGAACACTGAAGCTTTCTTT. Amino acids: CASSPPGGSMNTEAFF.

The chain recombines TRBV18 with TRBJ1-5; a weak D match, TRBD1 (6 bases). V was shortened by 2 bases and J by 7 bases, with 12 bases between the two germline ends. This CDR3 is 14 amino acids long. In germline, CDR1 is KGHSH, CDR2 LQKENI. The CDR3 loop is CASSPTGMRQPQHF. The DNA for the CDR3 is TGTGCCAGCTCACCAACAGGGATGAGACAGCCCCAGCATTTT.

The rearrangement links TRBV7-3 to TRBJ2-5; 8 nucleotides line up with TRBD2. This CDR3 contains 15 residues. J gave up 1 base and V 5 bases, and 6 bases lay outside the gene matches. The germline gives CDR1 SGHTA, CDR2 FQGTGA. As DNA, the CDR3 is TGTGCCAGCAGCCAGCAAGGACTAGCCCAAGAGACCCAGTACTTC. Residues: CASSQQGLAQETQYF.

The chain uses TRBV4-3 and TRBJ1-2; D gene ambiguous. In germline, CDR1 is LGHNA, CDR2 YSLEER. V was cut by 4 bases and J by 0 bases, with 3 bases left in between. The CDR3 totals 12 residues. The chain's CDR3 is CASSLANYGYTF. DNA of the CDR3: TGCGCCAGCAGCCTGGCTAACTATGGCTACACCTTC.